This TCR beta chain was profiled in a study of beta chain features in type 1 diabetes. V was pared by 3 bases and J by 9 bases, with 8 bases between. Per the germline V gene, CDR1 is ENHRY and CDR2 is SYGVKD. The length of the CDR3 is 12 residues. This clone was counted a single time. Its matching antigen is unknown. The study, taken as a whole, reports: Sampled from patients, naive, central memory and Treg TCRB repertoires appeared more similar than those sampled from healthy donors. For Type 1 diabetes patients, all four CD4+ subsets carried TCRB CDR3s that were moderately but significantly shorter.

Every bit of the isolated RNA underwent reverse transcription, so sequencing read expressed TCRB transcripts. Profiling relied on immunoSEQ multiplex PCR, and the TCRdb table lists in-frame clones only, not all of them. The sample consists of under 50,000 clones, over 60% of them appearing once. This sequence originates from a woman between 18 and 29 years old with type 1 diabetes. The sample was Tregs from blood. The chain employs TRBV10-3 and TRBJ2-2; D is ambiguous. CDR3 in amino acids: CAISDPFRELFF. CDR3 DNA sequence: TGTGCCATCAGTGACCCCTTCCGGGAGCTGTTTTTT.